Given below is one TCR beta chain in context. Its specificity is not known. The table came from immunoSEQ multiplex PCR; TCRdb's copy has only in-frame clones and leaves some out. This sample yields 110,000 or so clones, of which roughly 82% are seen a single time; more than 4.5% belongs to the top ten. This record belongs to a study of T cell responses to AZD1222 COVID-19 vaccine. Findings and limits, study-wide: Variant regions that are unmutated are reportedly the target of nearly half of spike-specific TCRs. Donors were mostly white British, more females; clonal diversity possibly underestimated. Following two doses of AZD1222, Spike-specific TCR breadth and depth rose. Dominant at 160-218 and 743-854, vaccine-associated CD4 TCRs also spanned spike.

Source: peripheral blood, taken on day 0 of AZD1222 vaccination. This receptor was identified in an adult in good health.

The CDR3, as DNA: TGTGCCAGCAGCCCTCGGACAGGGCGGAATTCACCCCTCCACTTT. Encoded protein: CASSPRTGRNSPLHF. This chain joins TRBV7-2 and TRBJ1-6; TRBD1 agrees at 8 bases. Germline V gives CDR1 SGHTA, CDR2 FQGNSA. This CDR3 contains 15 residues. Trimming took 5 bases from V and 7 from J; bases not matched to a gene: 7.